Below are 24 T cell receptor beta chains sequenced from a single sample in a study of blood T cells in healthy people across ages. Sample-barcoded 5' priming and a J-beta primer mix drove a second PCR of roughly 7 to 11 cycles. TCRdb analysed the 5' RACE reads with MiXCR anew, one entry per CDR3 protein. The sample lists around 650,000 distinct CDR3 sequences, approximately 31% seen once, with 15% to 17% in the top ten. Material: blood. The receptors derive from a woman at least 80 years old in good health.

J is TRBJ1-4 and V is TRBV9; no reliable D call. CDR1 and CDR2 (germline): SGDLS, YYNGEE. The CDR3 covers 15 residues. Between the trimmed V and J ends, which lost 3 bases and 3 bases, there was a span of 12 bases. The CDR3 coding sequence is TGTGCCAGCAGCGCCATGGCTATAGCTAATGAAAAACTGTTTTTT. Amino acid sequence: CASSAMAIANEKLFF.

This clonotype was recorded at least ten times. It may be a read error: a sequence one base away is much more abundant. J is TRBJ2-5 and V is TRBV12-3 or TRBV12-4; tentatively, D is TRBD2 (6 bases). Trimming took off 4 bases at V and 4 bases at J, with 13 bases between the two ends. This CDR3 comprises 14 residues. The CDR3 here is CASSWTGVPETQYF. CDR3 nucleotides: TGTGCCAGCAGTTGGACGGGGGTCCCAGAGACCCAGTACTTC.

This clonotype occurred many times. This chain links TRBV10-3 with TRBJ1-6, with D possibly matching TRBD1 (6 bases). The length of the CDR3 is 15 residues. CDR1 ENHRY and CDR2 SYGVKD come from the germline V gene. The V end was cut by 6 bases, the J end by 5 bases, with 14 bases between. The DNA of the CDR3 is TGTGCCATCAGCCCCGGCACAGGGAATAATTCACCCCTCCACTTT. This translates into CAISPGTGNNSPLHF.

The V call is TRBV7-9, the J call TRBJ2-4; D might be TRBD1 (6 bases). Gene TRBJ2-7 matches the end of the DNA better, so the J call may be wrong. In germline, CDR1 is SEHNR, CDR2 FQNEAQ (reference sequence). The CDR3 loop spans 14 amino acids. DNA for the CDR3: TGTGCCAGCCGACAGGACATGAGCAACTACGAGCAGTACTTC. This gives the protein CASRQDMSNYEQYF.

This chain links TRBV5-1 with TRBJ1-6; 7 nucleotides agree with TRBD1. The J segment lost 7 bases and the V segment lost 1 base, leaving 11 bases of the junction unmatched. Germline V gives CDR1 SGHRS, CDR2 YFSETQ. This CDR3 is built from 17 residues. In DNA, the CDR3 is TGCGCCAGCAGCTTGAGGTCCACAGGGGCTAGGAATTCACCCCTCCACTTT. Amino acids: CASSLRSTGARNSPLHF. Complete variable domain (other parts from reference TRBV5-1 and TRBJ1-6): KAGVTQTPRYLIKTRGQQVTLSCSPISGHRSVSWYQQTPGQGLQFLFEYFSETQRNKGNFPGRFSGRQFSNSRSEMNVSTLELGDSALYLCASSLRSTGARNSPLHFGNGTRLTVT.

This chain uses TRBV7-9 with TRBJ2-7, with 7 bases identical to TRBD2. From germline, CDR1 is SEHNR and CDR2 FQNEAQ (reference sequence). There are 13 residues in the CDR3. The V gene end was trimmed by 8 bases and the J gene end by 0 bases; junction bases not matched to a gene: 4. The chain's CDR3 is CASAGTISYEQYF. DNA for the CDR3: TGTGCCAGCGCCGGGACTATCTCCTACGAGCAGTACTTC.

The V gene is TRBV12-3 or TRBV12-4, the J gene TRBJ2-3; 11 nucleotides line up with TRBD2. Losses at the gene ends were 6 bases for V and 1 base for J; bases not matched to a gene: 3. CDR3 size: 15 residues. In nucleotides, the CDR3 is TGTGCCAGCAGACTAGCGGGAGTCCGCACAGATACGCAGTATTTT. Its translation is CASRLAGVRTDTQYF.

For the CDR3, the DNA is TGTGCTAGTGGTCCCGGAGCTAGCGGGTACAATGAGCAGTTCTTC. This gives the protein CASGPGASGYNEQFF. J is TRBJ2-1 and V is TRBV12-5; 8 bases are shared with TRBD2. CDR1 and CDR2 from the germline V gene are LGHNT and FRNRAP. V gave up 5 bases and J gave up 4 bases; unmatched junction bases: 7. There are 15 residues in the CDR3.

This clonotype was picked up a small number of times. V and J are TRBV4-1 and TRBJ1-1; D is possibly TRBD1 (5 bases). The CDR3 loop spans 16 amino acids. Germline CDR1 MGHRA, CDR2 YSYEKL. The germline V and J ends were trimmed by 0 bases and 6 bases, with 17 bases remaining between them. CDR3 protein: CASSQEEGSLTPEAFF. CDR3 coding DNA: TGCGCCAGCAGCCAAGAAGAGGGGTCTCTCACACCTGAAGCTTTCTTT.

This clonotype occurred many times. This chain links TRBV7-3 with TRBJ2-3; TRBD1 matches at 8 bases. CDR1 is SGHTA and CDR2 is FQGTGA in the germline V gene. The CDR3 loop spans 13 amino acids. V shed 4 bases, J shed 8 bases, and the junction held 5 bases outside the gene matches. The CDR3 sequence: CASSSTGGGTQYF. The CDR3 DNA reads as TGTGCCAGCAGCTCAACAGGGGGTGGTACGCAGTATTTT.

The sample holds many counts of this clonotype. This chain joins TRBV30 and TRBJ1-2, with D possibly matching TRBD1 (6 bases). Per the germline V gene, CDR1 is GTSNPN and CDR2 is SVGIG (reference sequence). Trimming took off 3 bases at V and 8 bases at J, with 16 bases between the two ends. The CDR3 runs 13 residues. CDR3 coding DNA: TGTGCCTGGAGCCTACAGGGACCTGGCGGCTACACCTTC. This sequence encodes CAWSLQGPGGYTF.

This clonotype was seen many times. The rearrangement joins TRBV30 to TRBJ1-2; the D gene is possibly TRBD1 (5 bases). Germline V gene lookup returns CDR1 GTSNPN and CDR2 SVGIG (reference sequence). This CDR3 has 15 amino acids. Trimming pared 2 bases from V and 4 bases from J, leaving 17 bases between. CDR3 bases: TGTGCCTGGAGTACTTCCCAGGGATGGGGCTATGGCTACACCTTC. Protein sequence: CAWSTSQGWGYGYTF.

This clonotype turned up a few times. This sequence may be a read error, since a much larger clone differs from it by one base. The rearrangement uses TRBV10-3 and TRBJ2-1; no clear D gene. The CDR3 contains 13 residues. Deletions cut 3 bases from V and 6 bases from J, with 9 bases between. CDR1 is ENHRY and CDR2 is SYGVKD in the germline V gene. The CDR3 region has the DNA TGTGCCATCAGTGACTCTTCATCCAATGAGCAGTTCTTC. This codes for CAISDSSSNEQFF.

This clonotype was counted at least ten times. The CDR3 DNA reads as TGTGCCAGCAGCTTAGGGGGACTAGCGGACGAGCAGTACTTC. Its protein is CASSLGGLADEQYF. This chain links TRBV7-2 with TRBJ2-7; 11 bases are shared with TRBD2. The J segment lost 5 bases and the V segment lost 1 base, leaving 1 base of the junction unmatched. This CDR3 comprises 14 residues. The germline gives CDR1 SGHTA, CDR2 FQGNSA.

In this sample, this clonotype turned up a few times. The chain carries TRBV6-6 and TRBJ1-1; 7 positions match TRBD1. In germline, CDR1 is MNHNY, CDR2 SVGAGI (reference sequence). J lost 0 bases, V lost 5 bases, and 12 bases had no gene match. This CDR3 region has 17 residues. CDR3 in amino acids: CASSPTGRGTMNTEAFF. CDR3 nucleotide sequence: TGTGCCAGCAGTCCAACAGGCAGGGGGACAATGAACACTGAAGCTTTCTTT.

This clonotype was seen repeatedly, ten times or more. The chain combines TRBV2 with TRBJ2-7; perhaps TRBD1 as D (6 bases). The CDR3 length is 14 residues. Germline V lookup: CDR1 SNHLY, CDR2 FYNNEI. V was shortened by 6 bases and J by 0 bases, with 12 bases between the two germline ends. The CDR3: CASRETGSSYEQYF. CDR3 bases: TGTGCCAGCAGGGAGACAGGCAGCTCCTACGAGCAGTACTTC.

This clonotype was picked up many times. This chain uses TRBV5-1 with TRBJ1-1; D might be TRBD1 (6 bases). This CDR3 is built from 14 residues. CDR1 is SGHRS and CDR2 is YFSETQ in the germline V gene. Trimming cost V 4 bases and J 6 bases, with 16 bases left between them. CDR3 residues: CASSQEQGWAEAFF. The DNA for the CDR3 is TGCGCCAGCAGCCAAGAACAGGGTTGGGCTGAAGCTTTCTTT.

This clonotype is a singleton in its sample. A much larger clone differs by one base, so this may be a read error. The chain has TRBV9 and TRBJ2-1, with D possibly matching TRBD1 (5 bases). The DNA matches TRBJ2-7 better at its end, which makes the J call doubtful. Germline CDR1 reads SGDLS; CDR2 reads YYNGEE. The CDR3 loop spans 16 amino acids. The CDR3 region is CASSVEGFGAYNEQYF. The CDR3 nucleotides read TGTGCCAGCAGCGTAGAGGGTTTTGGGGCCTACAATGAGCAGTACTTC.

This clonotype was seen many times. J is TRBJ1-2 and V is TRBV7-2, with a weak D call TRBD1 (5 bases). The CDR3 covers 15 residues. Germline V gives CDR1 SGHTA, CDR2 FQGNSA. Trimming shortened V by 5 bases and J by 1 base, and 14 bases separated the two germline ends. CDR3 sequence reads: CASSPRAGHNYGYTF. As DNA, the CDR3 is TGTGCCAGCAGCCCTCGGGCCGGACATAACTATGGCTACACCTTC.

As concerns this clonotype: One base away lies a much larger clone, so this may be a sequencing read error. This chain connects TRBV28 to TRBJ2-1; 10 bases are a match to TRBD2. Germline V gene data show CDR1 as MDHEN and CDR2 as SYDVKM. This CDR3 is built from 16 residues. CDR3 in DNA: TGTGCCAGCAGTTTGGTAGCGGGGGGACGGAGAGATGAGCAGCTCTTC. It yields the protein CASSLVAGGRRDEQLF.

Many counts were recorded for this clonotype. This chain connects TRBV7-2 to TRBJ2-5; 8 nucleotides agree with TRBD2. This CDR3 contains 14 residues. The V gene end was trimmed by 5 bases and the J gene end by 6 bases; junction bases not matched to a gene: 8. CDR1 is SGHTA and CDR2 is FQGNSA in the germline V gene. The CDR3 coding sequence is TGTGCCAGCAGCCGCGGGGGGATGGAGAAGACCCAGTACTTC. Protein: CASSRGGMEKTQYF.

The rearrangement links TRBV11-1 to TRBJ2-4; no definite D call. In germline, CDR1 is SGHAT, CDR2 FQDESV (reference sequence). CDR3 size: 15 residues. V dropped 5 bases and J dropped 13 bases, with 24 bases sitting between them. The CDR3 region is CASSASDGPYNEQYF. In nucleotides, the CDR3 is TGTGCCAGCAGCGCTTCGGACGGGCCCTACAATGAGCAGTACTTC. Variable domain in full (rest from reference TRBV11-1 and TRBJ2-4): EAEVAQSPRYKITEKSQAVAFWCDPISGHATLYWYRQILGQGPELLVQFQDESVVDDSQLPKDRFSAERLKGVDSTLKIQPAELGDSAMYLCASSASDGPYNEQYFGAGTRLSVL.

This clonotype showed up many times. V usage is TRBV29-1 and J usage is TRBJ1-1; the D is unclear. V was pared by 7 bases and J by 1 base, with 16 bases between. Germline V lookup: CDR1 SQVTM, CDR2 ANQGSEA. The CDR3 is made up of 14 amino acids. CDR3 sequence (DNA): TGCAGCGCCCTACCGACTAATGCGAACACTGAAGCTTTCTTT. This translates into CSALPTNANTEAFF.

Concerning this clonotype: A much bigger clone sits one base away, suggesting this may be a read error. V usage is TRBV10-3 and J usage is TRBJ1-5; 7 bases fit TRBD1. The CDR3 consists of 13 residues. Germline V gene data show CDR1 as ENHRY and CDR2 as SYGVKD. In nucleotides, the CDR3 is TGTGCCATCAGTGCGGACAGGAATCGGCCCCAGCATTTT. It yields the protein CAISADRNRPQHF.